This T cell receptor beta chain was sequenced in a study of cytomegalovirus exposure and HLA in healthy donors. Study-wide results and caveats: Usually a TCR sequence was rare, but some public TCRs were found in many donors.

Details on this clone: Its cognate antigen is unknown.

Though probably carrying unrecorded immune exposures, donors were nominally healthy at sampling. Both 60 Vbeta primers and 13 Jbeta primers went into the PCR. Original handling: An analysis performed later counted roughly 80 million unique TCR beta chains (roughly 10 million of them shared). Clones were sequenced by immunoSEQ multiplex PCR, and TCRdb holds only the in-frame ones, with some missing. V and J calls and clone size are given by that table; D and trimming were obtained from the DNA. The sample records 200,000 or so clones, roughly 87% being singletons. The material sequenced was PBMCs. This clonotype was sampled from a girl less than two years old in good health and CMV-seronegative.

In nucleotides, the CDR3 is TGCGCCAGCAGTCAAATACCGGGACAGAAGAATGAGCAGTTCTTC. Translated, it gives CASSQIPGQKNEQFF. The chain joins TRBV23-1 to TRBJ2-1; 7 bases fit TRBD1. TRBV23-1 is an ORF, with its function uncertain. J was trimmed by 7 bases and V by 2 bases; bases with no gene match: 8. This CDR3 is built from 15 residues.